What follows are 6 T cell receptor beta chains derived from one specimen sequenced in a study of OX40 agonist ivuxolimab in advanced cancers. Sequencing was performed with immunoSEQ multiplex PCR; in TCRdb, only in-frame clones are kept and a portion is missing. The sample contains 75,000 to 80,000 clones, 94% of which appear only once. This sample comprised CD4+ or CD8+ T cells sorted from blood, obtained in a trial of the OX40 agonist ivuxolimab. The receptors were gathered from an adult with an advanced solid tumor such as melanoma, head and neck, liver or kidney cancer.

The chain combines TRBV5-4 with TRBJ1-1, with D unclear. The CDR3 covers 15 residues. Germline CDR1 is SGHNT and CDR2 is YYREEE (reference sequence). Trimming pared 0 bases from V and 2 bases from J, leaving 11 bases between. Written as DNA, the CDR3 is TGTGCCAGCAGCTTGGCCTGGACGGTCAACACTGAAGCTTTCTTT. Translation gives CASSLAWTVNTEAFF.

The chain uses TRBV5-8 and TRBJ2-7, with D possibly TRBD1 on 7 matching bases. Germline V CDR1 and CDR2: SGHTS, YDEGEE. Trimming took off 2 bases at V and 3 bases at J, with 18 bases between the two ends. This CDR3 is built from 16 residues. The CDR3 protein is CASSLAAEGAHYEQYF. CDR3 nucleotide sequence: TGTGCCAGCAGCTTAGCGGCGGAGGGGGCACACTACGAGCAGTACTTC.

The rearrangement links TRBV11-2 to TRBJ2-7; D uncertain. There are 15 residues in the CDR3. V was trimmed by 1 base and J by 3 bases, leaving 13 bases between them. Germline V gene lookup returns CDR1 SGHAT and CDR2 FQNNGV. In DNA, the CDR3 is TGTGCCAGCAGCTTAGTGGGCGACGTCTTCTACGAGCAGTACTTC. Amino acids: CASSLVGDVFYEQYF.

The chain carries TRBV6-4 and TRBJ2-1; TRBD2 matches 9 bases. Germline lookup yields CDR1 MRHNA and CDR2 SNTAGT. The V and J ends lost 5 bases and 5 bases, in that order; junction bases with no gene match: 7. This CDR3 comprises 15 residues. CDR3 nucleotides: TGTGCCAGCAGTTCCTTTAGCGGGAGCGACAATGAGCAGTTCTTC. Protein: CASSSFSGSDNEQFF.

This clone has just one count. This chain uses TRBV27 with TRBJ2-3; D could derive from TRBD1 or TRBD2 (5 bases each). The CDR3 extends over 13 amino acids. Per germline, CDR1 MNHEY and CDR2 SMNVEV (reference sequence). With 3 bases removed from V and 4 bases from J, the gap between germline ends came to 8 bases. In nucleotides, the CDR3 is TGTGCCAGCAGTTTTAGGGGAGCAGATACGCAGTATTTT. Translation gives CASSFRGADTQYF.

The chain's CDR3 is CASSLPDRSYEQYF. CDR3 bases: TGTGCCAGCTCACTCCCGGACAGGTCCTACGAGCAGTACTTC. The chain carries TRBV18 and TRBJ2-7; 7 bases fit TRBD1. This CDR3 contains 14 residues. V shed 4 bases, J shed 1 base, and the junction held 4 bases outside the gene matches. CDR1 and CDR2 from the germline V gene are KGHSH and LQKENI.